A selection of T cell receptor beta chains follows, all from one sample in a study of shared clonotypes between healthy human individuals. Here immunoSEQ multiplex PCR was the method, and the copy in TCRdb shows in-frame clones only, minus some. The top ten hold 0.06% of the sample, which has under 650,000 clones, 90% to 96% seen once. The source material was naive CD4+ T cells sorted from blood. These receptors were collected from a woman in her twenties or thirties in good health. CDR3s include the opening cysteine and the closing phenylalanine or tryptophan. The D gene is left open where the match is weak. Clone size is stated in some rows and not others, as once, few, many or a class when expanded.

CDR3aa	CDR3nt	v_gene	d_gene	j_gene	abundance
CASSTGLASYNEQFF	TGTGCCAGCAGCACGGGACTAGCGTCTTACAATGAGCAGTTCTTC	TRBV9	TRBD2	TRBJ2-1	once
CASSLVPSGRLEQFF	TGCGCCAGCAGCTTGGTACCTAGCGGGAGACTTGAGCAGTTCTTC	TRBV5-1	TRBD2	TRBJ2-1	.
CAWSVLRGVNTEAFF	TGTGCCTGGAGTGTATTACGGGGGGTGAACACTGAAGCTTTCTTT	TRBV30	.	TRBJ1-1	.
CAIAASRGNAEAFF	TGTGCCATTGCGGCTTCTCGGGGGAACGCTGAAGCTTTCTTT	TRBV6-1	.	TRBJ1-1	.
CASINVLDTSSYNEQFF	TGTGCCAGCATAAATGTCCTCGACACGAGCTCCTACAATGAGCAGTTCTTC	TRBV28	.	TRBJ2-1	.
CASSLAQGVETQYF	TGTGCCAGCAGCTTGGCGCAGGGGGTCGAGACCCAGTACTTC	TRBV5-6	TRBD1	TRBJ2-5	.
CASSLQGGEQYF	TGTGCCAGCAGCCTACAGGGTGGGGAGCAGTACTTC	TRBV7-2	.	TRBJ2-7	.
CASSIRQGYNEKLFF	TGCGCCAGCAGCATAAGACAGGGCTATAATGAAAAACTGTTTTTT	TRBV4-1	TRBD1	TRBJ1-4	once
CASSLGGQRTGELFF	TGTGCCAGCAGCTTAGGGGGACAGCGGACCGGGGAGCTGTTTTTT	TRBV7-9	TRBD1	TRBJ2-2	.
CASSPLGVGGGQPQHF	TGTGCCAGCAGCCCCCTGGGGGTAGGGGGAGGGCAGCCCCAGCATTTT	TRBV27	.	TRBJ1-5	once
CASSRPGQGADTQYF	TGTGCCAGCAGCAGACCGGGACAGGGGGCAGATACGCAGTATTTT	TRBV7-2	TRBD1	TRBJ2-3	.
CASRGTGKVGKLFF	TGTGCCAGTCGAGGGACAGGGAAGGTTGGAAAACTGTTTTTT	TRBV19	TRBD1	TRBJ1-4	.
CASSPDAHSSYEQYF	TGTGCCAGCTCACCCGACGCCCACAGCTCCTACGAGCAGTACTTC	TRBV18	.	TRBJ2-7	.
CASSLRGTDNEQFF	TGTGCCAGCAGTTTACGCGGGACTGACAATGAGCAGTTCTTC	TRBV28	.	TRBJ2-1	.
CASSPGTDSYEQYF	TGCGCCAGCAGCCCCGGGACAGACTCCTACGAGCAGTACTTC	TRBV5-1	TRBD1	TRBJ2-7	.
CASSLARDGRATDEQYF	TGTGCCAGCAGCTTAGCGCGTGACGGGAGGGCCACTGACGAGCAGTACTTC	TRBV7-9	TRBD2	TRBJ2-7	few
CASSLGAGGFLSSTDTQYF	TGTGCCAGCAGCCTGGGGGCAGGGGGGTTCTTATCTAGCACAGATACGCAGTATTTT	TRBV5-4	.	TRBJ2-3	.
CASSVGGFGSPLHF	TGTGCCAGCAGCGTAGGGGGTTTCGGTTCACCCCTCCACTTT	TRBV5-6	.	TRBJ1-6	.
CASSYRDTYYEQYF	TGTGCCAGCAGTTACAGGGACACTTACTACGAGCAGTACTTC	TRBV6-6	.	TRBJ2-7	.
CASSWGQGAWELFF	TGTGCCAGCAGCTGGGGACAGGGGGCCTGGGAGCTGTTTTTT	TRBV28	TRBD1	TRBJ2-2	.
CASSLRPSSYEQYF	TGTGCCAGCAGCTTACGACCCAGCTCCTACGAGCAGTACTTC	TRBV11-2	.	TRBJ2-7	.
CSVEVGGLGYEQYF	TGCAGCGTTGAAGTAGGGGGCCTTGGGTACGAGCAGTACTTC	TRBV29-1	TRBD1	TRBJ2-7	.
CASSAQGDQPQHF	TGTGCCAGCAGTGCACAGGGTGATCAGCCCCAGCATTTT	TRBV7-2	.	TRBJ1-5	.
CASSLSPSGSYTDTQYF	TGTGCCAGCAGTTTATCCCCTAGCGGGAGTTACACAGATACGCAGTATTTT	TRBV28	TRBD2	TRBJ2-3	.
CSVVPGQGLHEQYF	TGCAGCGTGGTTCCGGGACAGGGGTTACACGAGCAGTACTTC	TRBV29-1	TRBD1	TRBJ2-7	.
CASSSGLAEGNNEQFF	TGTGCCAGCTCATCAGGACTAGCGGAGGGAAACAATGAGCAGTTCTTC	TRBV18	TRBD2	TRBJ2-1	.
CASSPRGLAGNEQYF	TGTGCCAGCAGCCCCCGCGGACTAGCGGGCAACGAGCAGTACTTC	TRBV7-2	TRBD2	TRBJ2-7	.
CASSPPGLAGPRSYEQYF	TGTGCCAGCTCACCACCGGGGCTAGCGGGACCAAGATCCTACGAGCAGTACTTC	TRBV18	TRBD2	TRBJ2-7	.
CASSLTGTDYGYTF	TGCGCCAGCAGCTTAACCGGGACAGACTATGGCTACACCTTC	TRBV5-1	TRBD1	TRBJ1-2	.
CASTQKGLPGNQPQHF	TGTGCCAGCACCCAGAAGGGACTTCCCGGCAATCAGCCCCAGCATTTT	TRBV28	.	TRBJ1-5	.
CASSPSIQGAKGEQYF	TGTGCCAGCTCACCGAGTATCCAGGGCGCCAAGGGGGAGCAGTACTTC	TRBV18	.	TRBJ2-7	.
CASSFGTSGTETQYF	TGTGCCAGCAGCTTCGGGACTAGCGGTACCGAGACCCAGTACTTC	TRBV11-1	TRBD2	TRBJ2-5	.
CASSLVGEELFGYTF	TGTGCCAGCAGCTTGGTGGGGGAAGAGTTATTTGGCTACACCTTC	TRBV5-4	.	TRBJ1-2	.
CASCRDSNQPQHF	TGTGCCAGCTGTCGGGATAGCAATCAGCCCCAGCATTTT	TRBV28	.	TRBJ1-5	.
CASRLVGTGEREQYF	TGTGCAAGTCGCTTAGTCGGGACAGGGGAACGGGAGCAGTACTTC	TRBV12-2	.	TRBJ2-7	.